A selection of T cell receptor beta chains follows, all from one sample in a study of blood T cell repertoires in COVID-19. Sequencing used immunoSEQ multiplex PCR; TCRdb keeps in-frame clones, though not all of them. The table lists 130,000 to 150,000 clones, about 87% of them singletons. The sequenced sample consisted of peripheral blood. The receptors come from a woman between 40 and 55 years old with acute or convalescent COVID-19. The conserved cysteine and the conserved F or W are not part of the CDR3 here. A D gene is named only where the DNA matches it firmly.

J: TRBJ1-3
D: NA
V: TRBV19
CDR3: ASSTGFDSGNTIY

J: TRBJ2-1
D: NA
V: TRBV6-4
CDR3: ASSDSADSYNEQF

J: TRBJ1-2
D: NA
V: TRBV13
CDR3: ASSLDSLYGYT

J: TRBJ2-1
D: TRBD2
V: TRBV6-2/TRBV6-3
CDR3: ASSETSGGSSEQF

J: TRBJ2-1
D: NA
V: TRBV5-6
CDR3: ASSFGGGYNEQF

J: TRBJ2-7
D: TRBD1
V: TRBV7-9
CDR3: ASSSGTGPYEQY

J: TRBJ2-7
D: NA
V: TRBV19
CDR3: ASSDNYEQY

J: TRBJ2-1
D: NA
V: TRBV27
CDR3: ASRLRSSYNEQF

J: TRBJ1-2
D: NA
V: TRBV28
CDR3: ASSSHPTRELGYGYT

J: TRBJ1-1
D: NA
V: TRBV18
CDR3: ASSPQGDTEAF

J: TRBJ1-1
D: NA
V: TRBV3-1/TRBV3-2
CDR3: ASSQGPIRGGINTEAF

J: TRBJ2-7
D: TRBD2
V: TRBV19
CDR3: ASSGLAEGGYEQY

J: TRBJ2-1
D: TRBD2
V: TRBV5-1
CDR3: ASSLGPSGSGNEQF

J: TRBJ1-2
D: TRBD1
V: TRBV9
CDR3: ASSVRTGAGYT

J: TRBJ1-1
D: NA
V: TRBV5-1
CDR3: ASSSGQSNTEAF

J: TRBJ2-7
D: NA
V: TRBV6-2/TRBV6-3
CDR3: ASSSPVDKKYEQY

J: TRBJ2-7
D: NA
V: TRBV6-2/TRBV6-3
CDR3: ASSYGGRVRTYEQY

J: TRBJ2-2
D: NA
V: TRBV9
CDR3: ASSFLATGELF

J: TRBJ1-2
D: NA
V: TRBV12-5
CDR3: ASGLADGYT

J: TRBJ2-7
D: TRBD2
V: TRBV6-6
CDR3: ATLEWRGSYEQY

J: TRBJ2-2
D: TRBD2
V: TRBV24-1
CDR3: ATSDPGLAGGQTGELF

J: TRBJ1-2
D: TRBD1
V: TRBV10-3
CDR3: AISESKGQGEVYGYT

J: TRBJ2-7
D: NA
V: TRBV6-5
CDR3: ASRGLTDSYEQY

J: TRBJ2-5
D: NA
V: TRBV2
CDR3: ASSAEETQY

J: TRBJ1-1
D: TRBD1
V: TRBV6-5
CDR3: ASFPHRGNEAF

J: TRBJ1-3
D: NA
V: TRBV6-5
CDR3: ASSSSGHTSGNTIY

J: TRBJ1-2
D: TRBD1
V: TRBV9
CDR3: ASSVGGTGEYYGYT

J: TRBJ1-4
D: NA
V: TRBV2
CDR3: ASKRGEGEKLF

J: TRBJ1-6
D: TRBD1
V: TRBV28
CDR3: ASSLPPDREGWKSYNSPLH

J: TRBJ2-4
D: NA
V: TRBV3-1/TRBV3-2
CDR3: ASSQAPLAKNIQY

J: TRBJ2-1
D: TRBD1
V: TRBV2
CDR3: ARAWDRDNNEQF

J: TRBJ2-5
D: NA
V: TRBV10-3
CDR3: AIATVQETQY

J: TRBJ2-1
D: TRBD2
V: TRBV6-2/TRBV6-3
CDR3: ASSYSPPSGIYNEQF

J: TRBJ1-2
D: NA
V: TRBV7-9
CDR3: ASSQRREYGYT

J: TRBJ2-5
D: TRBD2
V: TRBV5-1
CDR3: ASSSGGGTQY

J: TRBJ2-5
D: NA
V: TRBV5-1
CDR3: ASSFGLRQETQY